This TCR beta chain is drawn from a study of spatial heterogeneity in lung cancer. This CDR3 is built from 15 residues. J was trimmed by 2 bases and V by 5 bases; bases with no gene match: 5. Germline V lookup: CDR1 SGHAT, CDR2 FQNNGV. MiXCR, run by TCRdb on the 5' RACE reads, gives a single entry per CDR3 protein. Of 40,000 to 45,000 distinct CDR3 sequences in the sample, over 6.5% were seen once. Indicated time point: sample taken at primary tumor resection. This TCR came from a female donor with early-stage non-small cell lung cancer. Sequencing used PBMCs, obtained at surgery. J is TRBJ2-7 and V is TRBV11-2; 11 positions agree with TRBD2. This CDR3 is CASSRLAGGTYEQYF. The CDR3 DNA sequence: TGTGCCAGCAGCCGTCTAGCGGGGGGCACCTACGAGCAGTACTTC.